The 10 T cell receptor beta chains in this list originate from one sample, sequenced in a study of blood T cell repertoires in COVID-19. Profiled with immunoSEQ multiplex PCR; TCRdb holds only in-frame clones, not every one. The repertoire includes some 250,000 clones, roughly 87% of them detected once, and about 0.7% sits in the top ten. Sequencing used peripheral blood. These receptors came from a human donor in a cohort sampled during active COVID-19.

The gene calls are TRBV20-1 and TRBJ1-2; 7 nucleotides line up with TRBD1. The CDR3 extends over 13 amino acids. Germline CDR1 is DFQATT and CDR2 is SNEGSKA (reference sequence). J lost 8 bases, V lost 3 bases, and 9 bases had no gene match. The CDR3 DNA is TGCAGTGCTAGTGAAGGGGGCCTGTGGGGCTACACCTTC. It yields the protein CSASEGGLWGYTF.

This clone was detected once. The chain employs TRBV10-3 and TRBJ1-3, with D hard to call. Between the trimmed V and J ends, which lost 1 base and 4 bases, there was a span of 5 bases. The length of the CDR3 is 13 residues. Germline V gene data show CDR1 as ENHRY and CDR2 as SYGVKD. The CDR3, as DNA: TGTGCCATCAGTGAGTTCTCCGGAAACACCATATATTTT. It codes for CAISEFSGNTIYF.

The J gene is TRBJ2-5, the V gene TRBV7-2; D is undetermined. CDR3 length: 14 residues. Germline loops: CDR1 SGHTA, CDR2 FQGNSA. With 5 bases removed from V and 3 bases from J, the gap between germline ends came to 13 bases. DNA for the CDR3: TGTGCCAGCAGCCCAGGTGGCGTAGAAGAGACCCAGTACTTC. As protein: CASSPGGVEETQYF.

J is TRBJ2-7 and V is TRBV6-5; 10 nucleotides match TRBD1. The CDR3 is made up of 13 amino acids. Losses at the gene ends were 11 bases for V and 2 bases for J; bases not matched to a gene: 6. Germline-derived CDR1 and CDR2 are MNHEY and SVGAGI. This CDR3 reads CAARDRGTYEQYF. The DNA of the CDR3 is TGTGCCGCCCGGGACAGGGGTACCTACGAGCAGTACTTC.

This chain connects TRBV18 to TRBJ2-3; TRBD1 is a possible D gene (5 bases). This CDR3 comprises 15 residues. The germline CDR1 and CDR2 sequences are KGHSH and LQKENI. With 3 bases removed from V and 0 bases from J, the gap between germline ends came to 10 bases. This CDR3 reads CASSPRQSSTDTQYF. The CDR3 DNA is TGTGCCAGCTCACCCAGACAGAGTAGCACAGATACGCAGTATTTT.

The chain employs TRBV2 and TRBJ2-5, with D hard to call. The CDR3 has 16 residues. The germline CDR1 and CDR2 sequences are SNHLY and FYNNEI. Deletions cut 1 base from V and 1 base from J, with 13 bases between. The chain's CDR3 is CASSEVGSLIQETQYF. CDR3 DNA sequence: TGTGCCAGCAGTGAAGTGGGCAGCCTTATCCAAGAGACCCAGTACTTC.

The V and J genes are TRBV5-8 and TRBJ2-3; D is uncertain. The germline V gene encodes CDR1 SGHTS and CDR2 YDEGEE. The CDR3 has 13 residues. Trimming stripped 7 bases from V and 6 bases from J, with 15 bases between. The CDR3 is CASSTRATDTQYF. CDR3 nucleotide sequence: TGTGCCAGCTCAACCCGAGCCACCGATACGCAGTATTTT.

The chain uses TRBV6-5 and TRBJ1-2; tentatively, D is TRBD1 (6 bases). This CDR3 contains 14 residues. The germline gives CDR1 MNHEY, CDR2 SVGAGI. The V and J ends lost 6 bases and 9 bases respectively, with 20 bases between them. CDR3 region: CASRVDSPMGSYTF. In DNA, the CDR3 is TGTGCCAGCAGGGTGGACAGTCCTATGGGGAGCTACACCTTC.

The J gene is TRBJ2-3, the V gene TRBV28; 7 bases agree with TRBD2. The ends lost 6 bases at V and 0 bases at J; junction bases unmatched: 9. The germline V gene encodes CDR1 MDHEN and CDR2 SYDVKM. CDR3 length equals 16 residues. Here the CDR3 DNA reads TGTGCCAGCAGCTATGCGCTAGCGGCGAGCACAGATACGCAGTATTTT. This codes for CASSYALAASTDTQYF.

The CDR3 here is CATASGGGHYEQYF. The DNA for the CDR3 is TGTGCCACCGCATCCGGCGGGGGCCACTACGAGCAGTACTTC. The chain uses TRBV15 and TRBJ2-7, with a weak D call TRBD2 (7 bases). Trimming shortened V by 8 bases and J by 3 bases, and 17 bases separated the two germline ends. The CDR3 has 14 amino acids. From germline, CDR1 is LNHNV and CDR2 YYDKDF (reference sequence).